This T cell receptor beta chain originates from a study of lymphopenia after photon versus proton radiotherapy. About this clone: Antigen specificity is unknown.

The method was immunoSEQ multiplex PCR; TCRdb's version includes in-frame clones alone and lacks a portion of them. The table includes about 49,000 clones, approximately 82% detected once. Findings and caveats of the study: Proton therapy kept repertoires fairly stable, unlike photons, which gained effector/memory cells. Post-nadir TCR diversity decline inversely tracked overall survival among those who died.

Germline values: CDR1 SGHAT, CDR2 FQNNGV. Deletions cut 5 bases from V and 3 bases from J, with 17 bases between. The CDR3 sequence is 16 residues long. The receptor was derived from a man between 50 and 59 years old with gastric cancer. This material consisted of peripheral blood, taken from a patient treated with photon-based radiotherapy. The chain uses TRBV11-2 and TRBJ1-5; perhaps TRBD1 as D (5 bases). The CDR3 DNA is TGTGCCAGCAGCCTCACTGGGGCAGGATACAATCAGCCCCAGCATTTT. Translating gives CASSLTGAGYNQPQHF.